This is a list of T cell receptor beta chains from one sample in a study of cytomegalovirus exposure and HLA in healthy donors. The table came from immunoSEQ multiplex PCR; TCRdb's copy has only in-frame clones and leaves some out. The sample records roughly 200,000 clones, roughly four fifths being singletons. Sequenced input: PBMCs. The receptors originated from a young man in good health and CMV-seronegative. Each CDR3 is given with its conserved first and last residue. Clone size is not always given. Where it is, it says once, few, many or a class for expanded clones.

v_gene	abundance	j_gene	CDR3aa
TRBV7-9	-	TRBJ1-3	CASSLGGGSSGNTIYF
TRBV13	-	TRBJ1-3	CASSLVGNTIYF
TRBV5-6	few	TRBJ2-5	CASSLSGLASETQYF
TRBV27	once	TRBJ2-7	CASSFYRSGRGTDEQYF
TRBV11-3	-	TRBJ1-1	CASSPRGGDEAFF
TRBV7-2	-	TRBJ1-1	CASSGDRNTEAFF
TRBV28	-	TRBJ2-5	CASRVADRETQYF
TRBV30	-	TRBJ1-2	CAWSNGGHGYTF
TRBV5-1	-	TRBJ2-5	CASSRPGQGGETQYF
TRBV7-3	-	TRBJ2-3	CASSSSSGSPDTQYF
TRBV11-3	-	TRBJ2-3	CASSSGVAGSADTQYF
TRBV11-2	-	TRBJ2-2	CASGPFRTSGYTGELFF
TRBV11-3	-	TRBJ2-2	CASRPTGVTGELFF
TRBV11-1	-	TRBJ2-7	CASSQLGLAGGYEQYF
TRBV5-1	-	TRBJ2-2	CASSAGQGNTGELFF
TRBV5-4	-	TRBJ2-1	CASRPTGSNYNEQFF
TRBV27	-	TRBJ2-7	CASSLTGWSYEQYF
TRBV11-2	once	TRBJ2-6	CASSPGPGQSSGANVLTF
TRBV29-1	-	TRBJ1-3	CSVFIGVGLGGNTIYF
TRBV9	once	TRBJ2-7	CASSVGLAGVYEQYF
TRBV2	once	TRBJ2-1	CASMASEYNEQFF
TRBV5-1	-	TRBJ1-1	CASTGQGQNTEAFF
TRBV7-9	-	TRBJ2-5	CASSLRAGGLQETQYF
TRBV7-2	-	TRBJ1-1	CASSLLAGIMNTEAFF
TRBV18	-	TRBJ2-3	CASSPLQGADTQYF
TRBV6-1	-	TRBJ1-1	CATIPGQGETFF
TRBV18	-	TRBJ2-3	CASSLHGRTDTQYF
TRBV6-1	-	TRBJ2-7	CASRATGAGEQYF
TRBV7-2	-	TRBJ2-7	CASSVPFSGEQYF
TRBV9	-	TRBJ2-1	CASSVGWGGSYNEQFF
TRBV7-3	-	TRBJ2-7	CASSPSGGSYEQYF
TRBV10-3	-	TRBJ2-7	CAITAGADYYEQYF
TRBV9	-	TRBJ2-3	CASSVLAGDTDTQYF
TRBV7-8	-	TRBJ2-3	CASSLKRTEPGDTQYF
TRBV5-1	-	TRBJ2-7	CASSLGGTSGFIHYEQYF
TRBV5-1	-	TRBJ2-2	CASSGGPGGTGELFF
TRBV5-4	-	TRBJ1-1	CASTRPGGLNTEAFF
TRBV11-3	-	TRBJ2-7	CASSPPGTGGSEQYF
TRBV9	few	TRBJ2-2	CASSAGLNTGELFF
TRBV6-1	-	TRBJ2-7	CASSERLAGVYEQYF
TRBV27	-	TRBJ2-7	CASTSGLSYEQYF
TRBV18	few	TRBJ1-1	CASSPRQGNTEAFF
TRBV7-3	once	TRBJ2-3	CASSHSPADTQYF
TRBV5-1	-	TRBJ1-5	CASSLDRDQPQHF
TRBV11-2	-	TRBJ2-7	CAELRVGSYEQYF